The rows below give T cell receptor beta chains drawn from one sample of a study of cytomegalovirus exposure and HLA in healthy donors. TCRdb keeps only in-frame clones here, not all; method: immunoSEQ multiplex PCR. This sample carries 90,000 to 100,000 clones, more than 60% of them seen once, and the ten largest clones take over 2%. Sequencing was performed on PBMCs. Every receptor here comes from a man aged 50 or older in good health and CMV-seronegative. Both conserved end residues are part of each CDR3. Fields, in order: D gene, V gene, J gene, CDR3 protein. The D gene is left open where the match is weak.

D: TRBD2; V: TRBV5-4; J: TRBJ2-1; CDR3: CASSFGGGLAGWNEQFF
D: .; V: TRBV28; J: TRBJ1-5; CDR3: CASSLRGGQPQHF
D: .; V: TRBV29-1; J: TRBJ1-1; CDR3: CSVAEDTEAFF
D: .; V: TRBV15; J: TRBJ2-7; CDR3: CATSWGAGAYEQYF
D: .; V: TRBV2; J: TRBJ1-2; CDR3: CASNSQGYGYTF
D: .; V: TRBV6-1; J: TRBJ1-3; CDR3: CASSSSDSSGNTIYF
D: .; V: TRBV25-1; J: TRBJ2-2; CDR3: CASSEVEGVFTGELFF
D: TRBD2; V: TRBV10-2; J: TRBJ2-3; CDR3: CASSVRGGDTDTQYF
D: TRBD1; V: TRBV2; J: TRBJ1-1; CDR3: CASSVTGGREAFF
D: TRBD1; V: TRBV9; J: TRBJ1-1; CDR3: CASSPNPTGTTEAFF
D: .; V: TRBV4-3; J: TRBJ2-3; CDR3: CASSRGLAIGDTQYF
D: TRBD1; V: TRBV18; J: TRBJ2-5; CDR3: CASSPSGTGYQETQYF
D: TRBD1; V: TRBV29-1; J: .; CDR3: CSVTRQGASYEQYF
D: .; V: TRBV27; J: TRBJ2-2; CDR3: CASSLNTGWELFF
D: .; V: TRBV6-5; J: TRBJ1-2; CDR3: CASSFYHEYLSYGYTF
D: TRBD1; V: TRBV4-1; J: TRBJ1-3; CDR3: CASSQRETGTGLVGNTIYF
D: TRBD1; V: TRBV6-1; J: TRBJ1-4; CDR3: CASSRDRGANEKLFF
D: TRBD1; V: TRBV2; J: TRBJ2-3; CDR3: CASSYEGARADTQYF
D: TRBD1; V: TRBV29-1; J: TRBJ2-1; CDR3: CSVGTGVNEQFF
D: .; V: TRBV15; J: TRBJ2-1; CDR3: CATSGGWVQTYNEQFF
D: .; V: TRBV27; J: TRBJ2-7; CDR3: CASSSLDSLYEQYF
D: .; V: TRBV28; J: TRBJ1-5; CDR3: CASTVRGQPQHF
D: TRBD2; V: TRBV29-1; J: TRBJ2-3; CDR3: CSASAGAADTQYF
D: TRBD2; V: TRBV2; J: TRBJ2-1; CDR3: CASMGGEQFF
D: .; V: TRBV6-1; J: TRBJ1-1; CDR3: CASSEEGRVDTEAFF
D: TRBD1; V: TRBV9; J: TRBJ1-1; CDR3: CASSPPGGEAFF
D: .; V: TRBV5-6; J: TRBJ1-2; CDR3: CASSLFQSSGYTF
D: .; V: TRBV5-4; J: TRBJ1-4; CDR3: CASSVVGQGNEKLFF
D: TRBD2; V: TRBV18; J: TRBJ2-5; CDR3: CASSPSGIQETQYF
D: .; V: TRBV18; J: TRBJ2-1; CDR3: CASSPGLLYNEQFF
D: .; V: TRBV28; J: TRBJ2-5; CDR3: CASSLPTRGRETQYF
D: TRBD1; V: TRBV5-1; J: TRBJ2-2; CDR3: CASSLRTGIGGELFF
D: .; V: TRBV10-2; J: TRBJ2-5; CDR3: CASSESTTRAETQYF
D: TRBD1; V: TRBV4-1; J: TRBJ1-2; CDR3: CASTYRGSDYGYTF
D: TRBD1; V: TRBV15; J: TRBJ2-1; CDR3: CATSRDGDRDYNEQFF
D: .; V: TRBV6-1; J: TRBJ1-1; CDR3: CASTPGRANTEAFF
D: TRBD1; V: TRBV18; J: TRBJ1-2; CDR3: CASSPGTGGPSANYGYTF